What follows is one TCR beta chain and its context. Its antigen is not identified. This record comes from a study of CD8 T cells in Susac syndrome. An amount of RNA that ranged from roughly 0.45 to 1 ug was reverse transcribed with random hexamers. TCR beta CDR3 was amplified by immunoSEQ covering 54 Vbeta and 13 Jbeta. From the immunoSEQ multiplex PCR reads, TCRdb called clonotypes with MiXCR, one entry per CDR3 protein. The sample carries fewer than 350,000 distinct CDR3 sequences, 70% to 90% recorded once. Study results and limitations: Regarding the TCR sequencing and HLA analysis, the study admitted that a relatively small number of individuals were involved.

The germline gives CDR1 SGHTA, CDR2 FQGTGA. The length of the CDR3 is 15 residues. J was trimmed by 3 bases and V by 3 bases; bases with no gene match: 4. The sample comprised CD8+ T cells from PBMCs. The TCR originated in a human donor with multiple sclerosis. The V call is TRBV7-3, the J call TRBJ1-2, with 10 bases fitting TRBD1. CDR3 DNA sequence: TGTGCCAGCAGCTTGACAGGGGGCGAGGACTATGGCTACACCTTC. Translating gives CASSLTGGEDYGYTF.